This TCR beta chain was sequenced in a study of blood T cell repertoires in COVID-19. Original handling: Reference gene primer amplification in the assay estimated nucleated cell counts. Libraries were prepared by immunoSEQ multiplex PCR; TCRdb keeps only in-frame clonotypes and omits some of them. The DNA gave D and trimming, while V, J and clone size come from that table. The sample yields approximately 160,000 clones, approximately 85% seen once. The CDR3 is 14 residues long. Germline CDR1 MNHEY, CDR2 SVGEGT. V lost 1 base and J 1 base, leaving 8 bases between the germline ends. The sequence was collected from a middle-aged man who had recovered from COVID-19. Sequenced input: peripheral blood. The gene calls are TRBV6-2 or TRBV6-3 and TRBJ2-7, with a tentative D call TRBD2 (5 bases). Written as DNA, the CDR3 is TGTGCCAGCAGTTACTATCGGGGTTCCTACGAGCAGTACTTC. This sequence encodes CASSYYRGSYEQYF.